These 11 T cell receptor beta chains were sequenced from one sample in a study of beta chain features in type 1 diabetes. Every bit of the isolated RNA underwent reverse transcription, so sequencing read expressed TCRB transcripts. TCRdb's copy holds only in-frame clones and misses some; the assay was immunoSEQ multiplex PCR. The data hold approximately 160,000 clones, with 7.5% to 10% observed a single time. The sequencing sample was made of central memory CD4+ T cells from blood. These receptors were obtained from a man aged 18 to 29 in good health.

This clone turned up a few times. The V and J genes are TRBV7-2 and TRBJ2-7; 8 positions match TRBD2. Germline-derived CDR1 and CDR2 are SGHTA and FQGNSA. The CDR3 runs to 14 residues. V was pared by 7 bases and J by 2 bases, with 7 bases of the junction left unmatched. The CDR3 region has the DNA TGTGCCAGCACGAAACCGGGACTAGCCTACGAGCAGTACTTC. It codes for CASTKPGLAYEQYF. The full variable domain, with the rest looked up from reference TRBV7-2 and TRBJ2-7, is GAGVSQSPSNKVTEKGKDVELRCDPISGHTALYWYRQSLGQGLEFLIYFQGNSAPDKSGLPSDRFSAERTGGSVSTLTIQRTQQEDSAVYLCASTKPGLAYEQYFGPGTRLTVT.

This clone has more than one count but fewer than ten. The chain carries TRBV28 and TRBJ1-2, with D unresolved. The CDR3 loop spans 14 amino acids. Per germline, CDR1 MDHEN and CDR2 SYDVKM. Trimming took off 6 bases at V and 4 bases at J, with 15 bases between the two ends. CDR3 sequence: CASSLERVAYGYTF. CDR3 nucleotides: TGTGCCAGCAGCCTAGAGAGGGTTGCCTATGGCTACACCTTC.

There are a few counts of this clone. The CDR3 DNA reads TGTGCCAGCCGGGCAGGGGGCGACGAGCAGTACTTC. Amino acids: CASRAGGDEQYF. The rearrangement joins TRBV28 to TRBJ2-7; 8 positions match TRBD1. CDR3 size: 12 residues. Losses at the gene ends were 8 bases for V and 5 bases for J; bases not matched to a gene: 5. Germline V gives CDR1 MDHEN, CDR2 SYDVKM.

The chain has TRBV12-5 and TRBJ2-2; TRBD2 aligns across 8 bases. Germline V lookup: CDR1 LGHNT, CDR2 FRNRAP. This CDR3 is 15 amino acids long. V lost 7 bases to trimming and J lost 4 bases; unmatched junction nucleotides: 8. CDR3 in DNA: TGTGCTAGTGCCAAGAGCGGGGGCGGCACCGGGGAGCTGTTTTTT. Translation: CASAKSGGGTGELFF.

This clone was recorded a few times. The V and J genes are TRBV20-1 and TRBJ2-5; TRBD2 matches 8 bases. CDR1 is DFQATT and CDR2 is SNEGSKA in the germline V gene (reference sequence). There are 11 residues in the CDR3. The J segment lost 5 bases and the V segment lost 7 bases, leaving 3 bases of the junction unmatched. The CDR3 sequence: CSGSSGETQYF. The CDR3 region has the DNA TGCAGTGGGTCTAGCGGGGAGACCCAGTACTTC.

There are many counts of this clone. The CDR3 DNA is TGTGCCAGCAGTCCCCGGACTAGCCGGGGTTTCACAGATACGCAGTATTTT. Encoded protein: CASSPRTSRGFTDTQYF. This chain joins TRBV28 and TRBJ2-3; 8 bases match TRBD2. J lost 2 bases, V lost 5 bases, and 12 bases had no gene match. The germline V gene has CDR1 MDHEN and CDR2 SYDVKM. This CDR3 has 17 residues.

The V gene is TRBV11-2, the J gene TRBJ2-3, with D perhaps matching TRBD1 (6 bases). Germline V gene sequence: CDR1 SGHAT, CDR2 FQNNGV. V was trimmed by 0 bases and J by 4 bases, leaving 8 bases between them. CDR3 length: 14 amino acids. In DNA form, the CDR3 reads TGTGCCAGCAGCTTAGACGAGGGGGCAGATACGCAGTATTTT. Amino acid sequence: CASSLDEGADTQYF.

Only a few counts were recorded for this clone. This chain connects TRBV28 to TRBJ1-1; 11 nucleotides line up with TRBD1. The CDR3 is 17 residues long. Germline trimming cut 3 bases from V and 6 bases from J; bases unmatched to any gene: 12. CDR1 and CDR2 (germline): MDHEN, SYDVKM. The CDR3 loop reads CASSLRTGGGGTPEAFF. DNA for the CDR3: TGTGCCAGCAGTTTGAGGACAGGGGGCGGCGGCACACCTGAAGCTTTCTTT.

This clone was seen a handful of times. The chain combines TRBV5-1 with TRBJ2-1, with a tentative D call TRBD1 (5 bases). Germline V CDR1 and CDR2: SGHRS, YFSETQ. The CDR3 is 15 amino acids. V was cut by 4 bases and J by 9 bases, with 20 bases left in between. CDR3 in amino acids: CASSPTGPGISEQFF. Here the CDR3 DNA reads TGCGCCAGCAGCCCCACAGGCCCAGGGATTAGTGAGCAGTTCTTC.

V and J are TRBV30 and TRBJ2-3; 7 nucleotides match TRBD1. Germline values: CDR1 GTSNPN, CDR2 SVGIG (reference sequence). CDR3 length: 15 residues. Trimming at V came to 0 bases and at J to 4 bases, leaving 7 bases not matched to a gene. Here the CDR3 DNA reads TGTGCCTGGAGTGTCCAGGGGGTGGAGGCAGATACGCAGTATTTT. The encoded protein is CAWSVQGVEADTQYF.

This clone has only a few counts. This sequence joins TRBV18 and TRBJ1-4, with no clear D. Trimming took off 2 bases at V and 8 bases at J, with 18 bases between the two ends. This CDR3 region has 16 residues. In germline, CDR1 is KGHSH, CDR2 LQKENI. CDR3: CASSPGTESGNEKLFF. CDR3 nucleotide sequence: TGTGCCAGCTCACCAGGCACAGAGTCGGGAAACGAAAAACTGTTTTTT.